These T cell receptor beta chains were read from a single sample in a study of CD8+ T cells in alopecia areata. TCRdb keeps only in-frame clones here, not all; method: immunoSEQ multiplex PCR. The repertoire holds roughly 220,000 clones, with more than 55% as singletons. Here the sequenced sample was CD4+ T cells sorted from blood, taken at roughly week 45, from a patient treated with tofacitinib. The receptors here all came from a human donor with alopecia areata. CDR3s include the opening cysteine and the closing phenylalanine or tryptophan. Each record gives: J gene, clone size, V gene, D gene, CDR3 protein, CDR3 DNA. A D gene is named only where the DNA matches it firmly. The size field is filled for only some rows; it gives once, few, many or a size class.

J: TRBJ2-1
size: .
V: TRBV4-3
D: TRBD1
CDR3: CASSQEVDRLEFF
DNA: TGCGCCAGCAGCCAAGAAGTGGACAGGTTGGAGTTCTTC

J: TRBJ2-3
size: .
V: TRBV20-1
D: .
CDR3: CSAGKSDTQYF
DNA: TGCAGTGCCGGGAAATCAGATACGCAGTATTTT

J: TRBJ2-7
size: .
V: TRBV12-5
D: .
CDR3: CASGLVLAQGLGEQYF
DNA: TGTGCTAGTGGTTTGGTACTAGCCCAGGGTCTGGGCGAGCAGTACTTC

J: TRBJ2-7
size: .
V: TRBV10-3
D: .
CDR3: CAISRTDGEQYF
DNA: TGTGCCATCAGCCGGACAGACGGAGAGCAGTACTTC

J: TRBJ2-1
size: .
V: TRBV7-2
D: TRBD2
CDR3: CASSNSLSGGDNEQFF
DNA: TGTGCCAGCAGCAATTCTCTTAGCGGGGGTGACAATGAGCAGTTCTTC

J: TRBJ2-2
size: once
V: TRBV29-1
D: .
CDR3: CSVHGTLRSGELFF
DNA: TGCAGCGTCCACGGGACACTACGGTCCGGGGAGCTGTTTTTT

J: TRBJ2-7
size: .
V: TRBV29-1
D: .
CDR3: CSVETGYEQYF
DNA: TGCAGCGTTGAGACAGGCTACGAGCAGTACTTC

J: TRBJ2-1
size: .
V: TRBV20-1
D: .
CDR3: CSASVGSEQFF
DNA: TGCAGTGCTAGCGTTGGCTCCGAGCAGTTCTTC

J: TRBJ2-7
size: .
V: TRBV19
D: .
CDR3: CASSIDGTGSYEQYF
DNA: TGTGCCAGTAGTATAGATGGGACGGGCTCCTACGAGCAGTACTTC

J: TRBJ1-5
size: .
V: TRBV5-4
D: .
CDR3: CASSKGISNQPQHF
DNA: TGTGCCAGCAGTAAAGGAATTAGCAATCAGCCCCAGCATTTT

J: TRBJ1-1
size: .
V: TRBV7-9
D: .
CDR3: CASSLGEDTEAFF
DNA: TGTGCCAGCAGCTTGGGAGAGGACACTGAAGCTTTCTTT

J: TRBJ1-5
size: once
V: TRBV2
D: .
CDR3: CASSENSYSNQPQHF
DNA: TGTGCCAGCAGCGAAAACAGCTATAGCAATCAGCCCCAGCATTTT

J: TRBJ1-1
size: few
V: TRBV6-5
D: .
CDR3: CASSYSGRGSDTEAFF
DNA: TGTGCCAGCAGTTACTCCGGTAGGGGCTCTGACACTGAAGCTTTCTTT

J: TRBJ2-7
size: once
V: TRBV5-1
D: TRBD1
CDR3: CASSLDPGTASYEQYF
DNA: TGCGCCAGCAGCTTGGATCCGGGGACAGCCTCCTACGAGCAGTACTTC

J: TRBJ2-7
size: once
V: TRBV7-9
D: .
CDR3: CASSLGVHEQYF
DNA: TGTGCCAGCAGCTTGGGGGTCCACGAGCAGTACTTC

J: TRBJ2-3
size: .
V: TRBV7-8
D: .
CDR3: CASSPPPTQYF
DNA: TGTGCCAGCAGCCCACCCCCTACGCAGTATTTT

J: TRBJ1-2
size: once
V: TRBV29-1
D: .
CDR3: CSVDPGGTGNGYTF
DNA: TGCAGCGTTGACCCTGGAGGTACAGGGAATGGCTACACCTTC

J: TRBJ2-6
size: .
V: TRBV5-1
D: TRBD1
CDR3: CASRPGQGSSGANVLTF
DNA: TGCGCCAGCAGACCGGGACAGGGAAGCTCTGGGGCCAACGTCCTGACTTTC

J: TRBJ2-4
size: .
V: TRBV11-2
D: .
CDR3: CASSLTALIQYF
DNA: TGTGCCAGCAGCCTTACCGCCCTAATTCAGTACTTC

J: TRBJ2-2
size: .
V: TRBV5-4
D: .
CDR3: CASSYGGRTGELFF
DNA: TGTGCCAGCAGCTATGGGGGGCGCACCGGGGAGCTGTTTTTT

J: TRBJ2-3
size: .
V: TRBV29-1
D: TRBD2
CDR3: CSVETLGGRGGTQYF
DNA: TGCAGCGTTGAAACCCTCGGGGGGAGGGGAGGAACGCAGTATTTT

J: TRBJ1-4
size: .
V: TRBV16
D: .
CDR3: CASSHVVEKLFF
DNA: TGTGCCAGCAGCCACGTGGTCGAAAAACTGTTTTTT

J: TRBJ2-3
size: .
V: TRBV10-3
D: .
CDR3: CAISDPVRGRGADTQYF
DNA: TGTGCCATCAGTGACCCCGTTAGGGGGCGGGGGGCAGATACGCAGTATTTT

J: TRBJ1-1
size: few
V: TRBV29-1
D: .
CDR3: CSVTLMNTEAFF
DNA: TGCAGCGTAACCTTAATGAACACTGAAGCTTTCTTT

J: TRBJ1-4
size: .
V: TRBV28
D: .
CDR3: CASSLSEKLFF
DNA: TGTGCCAGCAGTTTGAGTGAAAAACTGTTTTTT

J: TRBJ2-1
size: few
V: TRBV30
D: .
CDR3: CAWSSLGGQFF
DNA: TGTGCCTGGAGTTCTCTTGGAGGGCAGTTCTTC

J: TRBJ2-3
size: .
V: TRBV2
D: TRBD2
CDR3: CASSDISGGPGDTQYF
DNA: TGTGCCAGCAGTGATATCAGCGGGGGGCCAGGAGATACGCAGTATTTT

J: TRBJ2-1
size: .
V: TRBV5-1
D: .
CDR3: CASTPHELNEQFF
DNA: TGCGCCAGCACCCCTCACGAGCTCAATGAGCAGTTCTTC

J: TRBJ1-1
size: .
V: TRBV15
D: .
CDR3: CATSGGTGENTEAFF
DNA: TGTGCCACCAGCGGAGGGACGGGAGAGAACACTGAAGCTTTCTTT

J: TRBJ2-6
size: .
V: TRBV5-1
D: .
CDR3: CASSLETAAGANVLTF
DNA: TGCGCCAGCAGCTTGGAGACGGCCGCCGGGGCCAACGTCCTGACTTTC

J: TRBJ2-2
size: .
V: TRBV29-1
D: TRBD2
CDR3: CSVGLAPTGELFF
DNA: TGCAGCGTTGGACTAGCTCCGACCGGGGAGCTGTTTTTT

J: TRBJ2-5
size: .
V: TRBV29-1
D: TRBD2
CDR3: CSVTGTSVETQYF
DNA: TGCAGCGTTACCGGGACTAGCGTGGAGACCCAGTACTTC

J: TRBJ1-1
size: once
V: TRBV25-1
D: .
CDR3: CASSARTGNTEAFF
DNA: TGTGCCAGCAGTGCCCGGACGGGGAACACTGAAGCTTTCTTT

J: TRBJ1-1
size: .
V: TRBV14
D: TRBD1
CDR3: CASSQLLGNYRGSEAFF
DNA: TGTGCCAGCAGCCAACTGTTGGGGAACTACAGGGGGAGTGAAGCTTTCTTT